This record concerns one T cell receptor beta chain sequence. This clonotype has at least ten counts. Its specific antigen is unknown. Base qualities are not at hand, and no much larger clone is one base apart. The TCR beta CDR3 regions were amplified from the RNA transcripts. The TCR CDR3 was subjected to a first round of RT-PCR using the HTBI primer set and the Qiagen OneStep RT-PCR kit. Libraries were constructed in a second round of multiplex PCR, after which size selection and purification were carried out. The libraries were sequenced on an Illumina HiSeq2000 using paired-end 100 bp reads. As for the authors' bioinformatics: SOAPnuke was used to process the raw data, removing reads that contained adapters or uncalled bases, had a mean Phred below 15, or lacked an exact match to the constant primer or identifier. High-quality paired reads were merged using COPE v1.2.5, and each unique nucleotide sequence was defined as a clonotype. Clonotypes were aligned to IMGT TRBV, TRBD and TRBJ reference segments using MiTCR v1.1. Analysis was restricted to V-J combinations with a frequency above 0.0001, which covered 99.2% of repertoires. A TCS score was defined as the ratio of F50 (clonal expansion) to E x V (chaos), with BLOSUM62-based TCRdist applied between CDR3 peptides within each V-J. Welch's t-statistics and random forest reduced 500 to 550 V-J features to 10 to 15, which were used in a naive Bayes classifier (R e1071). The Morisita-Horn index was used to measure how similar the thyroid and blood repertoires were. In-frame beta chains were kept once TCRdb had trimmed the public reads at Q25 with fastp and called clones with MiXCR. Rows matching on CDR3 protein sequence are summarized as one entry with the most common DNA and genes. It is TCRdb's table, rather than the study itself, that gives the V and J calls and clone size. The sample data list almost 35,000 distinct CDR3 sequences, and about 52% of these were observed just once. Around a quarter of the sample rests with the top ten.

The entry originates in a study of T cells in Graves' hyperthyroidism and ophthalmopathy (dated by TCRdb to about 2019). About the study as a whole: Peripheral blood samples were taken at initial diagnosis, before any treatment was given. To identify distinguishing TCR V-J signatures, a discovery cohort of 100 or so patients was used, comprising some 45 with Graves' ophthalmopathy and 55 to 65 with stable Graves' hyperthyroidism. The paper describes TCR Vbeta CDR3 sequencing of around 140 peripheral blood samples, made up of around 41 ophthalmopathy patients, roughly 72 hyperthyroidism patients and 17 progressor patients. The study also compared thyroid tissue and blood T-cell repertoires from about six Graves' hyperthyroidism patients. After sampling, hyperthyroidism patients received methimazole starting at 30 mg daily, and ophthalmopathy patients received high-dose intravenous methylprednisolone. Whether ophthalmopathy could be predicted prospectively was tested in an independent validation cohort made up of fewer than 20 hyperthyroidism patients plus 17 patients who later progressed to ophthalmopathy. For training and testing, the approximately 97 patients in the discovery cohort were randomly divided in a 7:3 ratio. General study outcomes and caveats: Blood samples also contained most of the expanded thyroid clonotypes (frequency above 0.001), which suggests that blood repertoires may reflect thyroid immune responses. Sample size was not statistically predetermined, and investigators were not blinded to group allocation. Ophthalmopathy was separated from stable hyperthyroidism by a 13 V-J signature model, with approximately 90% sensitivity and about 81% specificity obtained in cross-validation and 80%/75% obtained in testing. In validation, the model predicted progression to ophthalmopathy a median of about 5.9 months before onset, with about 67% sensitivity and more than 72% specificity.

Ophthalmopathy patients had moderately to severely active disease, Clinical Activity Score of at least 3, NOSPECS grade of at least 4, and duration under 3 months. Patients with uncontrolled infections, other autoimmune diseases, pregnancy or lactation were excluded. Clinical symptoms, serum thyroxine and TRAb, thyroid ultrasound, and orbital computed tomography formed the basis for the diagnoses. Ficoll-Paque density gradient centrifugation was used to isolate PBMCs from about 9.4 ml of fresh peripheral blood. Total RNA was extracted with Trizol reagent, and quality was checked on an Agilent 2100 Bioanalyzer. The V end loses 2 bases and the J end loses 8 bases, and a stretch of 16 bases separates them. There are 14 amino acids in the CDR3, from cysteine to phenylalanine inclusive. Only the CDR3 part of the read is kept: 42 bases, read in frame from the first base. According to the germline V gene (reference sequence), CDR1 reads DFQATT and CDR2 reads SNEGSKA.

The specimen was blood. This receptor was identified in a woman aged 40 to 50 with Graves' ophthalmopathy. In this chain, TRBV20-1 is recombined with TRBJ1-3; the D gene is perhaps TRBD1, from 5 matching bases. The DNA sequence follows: TGCAGTGCTAGAAGTCGGGGCCGCGCCGACACCATATATTTT. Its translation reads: CSARSRGRADTIYF.